Shown below are 31 T cell receptor beta chains from a single sample sequenced in a study of shared clonotypes between healthy human individuals. Using immunoSEQ multiplex PCR, the repertoire was profiled, and TCRdb retains in-frame clones only, with some absent. The sample has approximately 440,000 clones, approximately 80% seen once; the top ten hold about 11%. The sequencing sample was made of PBMCs. The receptors derive from a middle-aged woman in good health. Some clones in this sample may be carry-over from other donors' samples.

The rearrangement links TRBV6-5 to TRBJ2-3, with 10 bases lining up with TRBD2. From germline, CDR1 is MNHEY and CDR2 SVGAGI. V shed 6 bases and J 2 bases; nucleotides not matched to a gene: 2. The CDR3 is made up of 14 amino acids. CDR3 in DNA: TGTGCCAGCAGAGGACTAGCGGACACAGATACGCAGTATTTT. Translating it yields CASRGLADTDTQYF.

This chain uses TRBV4-2 with TRBJ1-5; no definite D call. CDR3 size: 13 residues. Trimming took 1 base from V and 8 from J, leaving 9 bases between them. Per germline, CDR1 LGHNA and CDR2 YNFKEQ. CDR3 sequence reads: CASSQGAGEPQHF. The CDR3 region has the DNA TGTGCCAGCAGCCAAGGGGCCGGAGAGCCCCAGCATTTT.

The rearrangement joins TRBV7-3 to TRBJ2-1, with D unclear. V was cut by 5 bases and J by 4 bases, with 18 bases left in between. The CDR3 is 16 residues long. The germline gives CDR1 SGHTA, CDR2 FQGTGA. DNA for the CDR3: TGTGCCAGCAGCCCAGGTCGAGACTCTCTATACAATGAGCAGTTCTTC. Amino acids: CASSPGRDSLYNEQFF.

Points on this clone: A far larger clone is a single base away, which makes a read error likely. The chain combines TRBV7-2 with TRBJ2-7; D possibly corresponds to TRBD1 (5 bases). CDR1 and CDR2 from the germline V gene are SGHTA and FQGNSA. This CDR3 is 14 amino acids long. The CDR3: CASSFFDRSYEQCF. The CDR3 DNA sequence: TGTGCCAGCAGTTTCTTTGACAGATCCTACGAGCAGTGCTTC.

This clone was seen at least ten times. The chain recombines TRBV14 with TRBJ2-3; the match to TRBD2 covers 10 bases. Germline CDR1 SGHDN, CDR2 FVKESK. The CDR3 consists of 18 residues. Trimming cost V 1 base and J 2 bases; bases outside gene matches: 9. DNA for the CDR3: TGTGCCAGCAGCCAAGCGAGATTAGCGGGAGGCTACACAGATACGCAGTATTTT. Translated: CASSQARLAGGYTDTQYF.

This chain links TRBV28 with TRBJ2-1; 7 bases map to TRBD2. CDR1 is MDHEN and CDR2 is SYDVKM in the germline V gene. This CDR3 has 16 residues. Germline trimming cut 2 bases from V and 4 bases from J; bases unmatched to any gene: 8. CDR3 nucleotides: TGTGCCAGCAGTTTAACGGCGGGAGACCCATACAATGAGCAGTTCTTC. It is translated as CASSLTAGDPYNEQFF.

This sequence joins TRBV18 and TRBJ2-2; 8 nucleotides line up with TRBD1. The trim removed 6 bases at V and 4 bases at J, leaving 7 bases unmatched. This CDR3 spans 15 amino acids. Looked up from germline, CDR1 is KGHSH and CDR2 is LQKENI. CDR3 region: CASSLDRAGTGELFF. The DNA of the CDR3 is TGTGCCAGCTCCCTGGACAGGGCAGGCACCGGGGAGCTGTTTTTT.

The chain combines TRBV7-9 with TRBJ2-7, with D maybe TRBD1 (6 bases). CDR3 length: 15 amino acids. Between the trimmed V and J ends, which lost 2 bases and 0 bases, there was a span of 11 bases. CDR1 is SEHNR and CDR2 is FQNEAQ in the germline V gene (reference sequence). Here the CDR3 reads CASSLQDRNSYEQYF. The CDR3 coding sequence is TGTGCCAGCAGCTTACAGGACAGAAACTCCTACGAGCAGTACTTC.

The chain employs TRBV28 and TRBJ2-5; TRBD2 matches at 12 bases. Per germline, CDR1 MDHEN and CDR2 SYDVKM. Trimming at V came to 8 bases and at J to 5 bases, leaving 18 bases not matched to a gene. CDR3 size: 18 residues. The CDR3: CASGWLGVGLAGEETQYF. The CDR3 nucleotides read TGTGCCAGCGGATGGCTAGGGGTGGGACTAGCGGGTGAGGAGACCCAGTACTTC.

Comments on this clone: A far larger clone is one base from this, pointing to a likely read error. V usage is TRBV18 and J usage is TRBJ2-7; the D gene could be TRBD1 or TRBD2 (5 bases each). This CDR3 region has 14 residues. V lost 2 bases and J lost 0, with 8 bases in between. The germline V gene encodes CDR1 KGHSH and CDR2 LQKENI. CDR3 DNA sequence: TGTGCCAGCTCACCAGGGACGGGCTCCTACGAGCAGTACTTC. Translating gives CASSPGTGSYEQYF.

The rearrangement uses TRBV4-3 and TRBJ1-1; 7 nucleotides agree with TRBD1. Germline lookup yields CDR1 LGHNA and CDR2 YSLEER. CDR3 length: 14 amino acids. The V segment lost 2 bases and the J segment 2 bases; nucleotides outside the gene matches: 2. CDR3 sequence: CASSQRDRNTEAFF. CDR3 nucleotide sequence: TGCGCCAGCAGCCAAAGGGACAGAAACACTGAAGCTTTCTTT.

As regards this clone: Possible read error: a much larger clone is one base away. The same CDR3 is also encoded by other DNA sequences in this sample. The V call is TRBV6-5, the J call TRBJ1-4; no reliable D call. V dropped 4 bases and J dropped 7 bases, with 16 bases sitting between them. Per the germline V gene, CDR1 is MNHEY and CDR2 is SVGAGI. This CDR3 comprises 15 residues. The CDR3 sequence is CASSSHLAGSEKLFF. In DNA form, the CDR3 reads TGTGCCAGCAGTTCCCACTTAGCGGGGTCTGAAAAACTGTTTTTT.

This chain uses TRBV15 with TRBJ2-1; D perhaps matches TRBD2 (6 bases). Germline lookup yields CDR1 LNHNV and CDR2 YYDKDF (reference sequence). The CDR3 sequence is 19 residues long. V was trimmed by 0 bases and J by 2 bases, leaving 20 bases between them. In DNA, the CDR3 is TGTGCCACCAGCAGAGATCCTCCCTCTTGGAGGGCCACCTACAATGAGCAGTTCTTC. It is translated as CATSRDPPSWRATYNEQFF. Looking up the rest from reference TRBV15 and TRBJ2-1 gives the full variable domain: DAMVIQNPRYQVTQFGKPVTLSCSQTLNHNVMYWYQQKSSQAPKLLFHYYDKDFNNEADTPDNFQSRRPNTSFCFLDIRSPGLGDTAMYLCATSRDPPSWRATYNEQFFGPGTRLTVL.

CDR3 DNA sequence: TGCGCCAGCAGCCAAAGGGGGTTAGGGGCGGATGAGCAGTTCTTC. This translates into CASSQRGLGADEQFF. V and J are TRBV4-1 and TRBJ2-1; D is perhaps TRBD1 (6 bases). Trimming took off 2 bases at V and 8 bases at J, with 16 bases between the two ends. This CDR3 comprises 15 residues. The germline gives CDR1 MGHRA, CDR2 YSYEKL.

About this clone itself: A far larger clone is one base from this, pointing to a likely read error. The CDR3 does not close with the conserved phenylalanine or tryptophan, likely indicating a read error. V and J are TRBV4-1 and TRBJ1-5; TRBD1 aligns across 8 bases. J gave up 6 bases and V 4 bases, and 11 bases lay outside the gene matches. This CDR3 spans 16 amino acids. Germline V lookup: CDR1 MGHRA, CDR2 YSYEKL. CDR3 in DNA: TGCGCCAGCAGCCGACTTGCGGACAGGGTCAGTCAGCCCCAGCATCTT. This sequence encodes CASSRLADRVSQPQHL.

To note about this clone: Additional DNA sequences in this sample encode the identical CDR3. CDR3 DNA sequence: TGCGCCAGCAGCTTGGTTGGAGAGACCCAGTACTTC. This encodes CASSLVGETQYF. The V call is TRBV5-1, the J call TRBJ2-5; D gene uncertain. CDR1 and CDR2 from the germline V gene are SGHRS and YFSETQ. Trimming removed 0 bases at V and 4 bases at J, with 4 bases between. The CDR3 is made up of 12 amino acids.

The J gene is TRBJ1-1, the V gene TRBV29-1; D may be TRBD1 (6 bases). Germline V gene lookup returns CDR1 SQVTM and CDR2 ANQGSEA. The V end was cut by 7 bases, the J end by 8 bases, with 14 bases between. The CDR3 covers 11 residues. The CDR3 nucleotides read TGCAGCGCCGAAGGGGGGCGCGAAGCTTTCTTT. Translation: CSAEGGREAFF.

The V and J genes are TRBV7-2 and TRBJ2-5; D is undetermined. Germline CDR1 is SGHTA and CDR2 is FQGNSA. The CDR3 is 13 residues long. Trimming took off 7 bases at V and 1 base at J, with 10 bases between the two ends. The CDR3 protein is CASNYQFQETQYF. The CDR3 DNA sequence: TGTGCCAGCAATTATCAGTTCCAAGAGACCCAGTACTTC.

As concerns this clone: A far larger clone is only one base removed, so a read error is likely. The sample contains more than one DNA sequence encoding this CDR3. V usage is TRBV7-2 and J usage is TRBJ1-2, with D unresolved. CDR1 is SGHTA and CDR2 is FQGNSA in the germline V gene. With 5 bases removed from V and 0 bases from J, the gap between germline ends came to 4 bases. This CDR3 has 12 residues. Here the CDR3 reads CASSLTNYGYTF. The CDR3 region has the DNA TGTGCCAGCAGCCTCACTAACTATGGCTACACCTTC.

This clone is a singleton in its sample. The sample contains more than one DNA sequence encoding this CDR3. The chain links TRBV30 to TRBJ1-1; the D is unclear. There are 13 residues in the CDR3. The germline V and J ends were trimmed by 0 bases and 5 bases, with 10 bases remaining between them. Germline V CDR1 and CDR2: GTSNPN, SVGIG (reference sequence). CDR3 loop: CAWSVTGGTEAFF. CDR3 sequence (DNA): TGTGCCTGGAGTGTAACGGGTGGGACTGAAGCTTTCTTT.

The genes are TRBV5-1 and TRBJ2-1; D perhaps matches TRBD2 (5 bases). The germline V and J ends were trimmed by 1 base and 1 base, with 12 bases remaining between them. CDR3 size: 16 residues. Germline values: CDR1 SGHRS, CDR2 YFSETQ. CDR3 in DNA: TGCGCCAGCAGCTTGACTAGTCTGGCATCCTACAATGAGCAGTTCTTC. Translation gives CASSLTSLASYNEQFF.

DNA of the CDR3: TGTGCCAGCACCCAACTAGCGGGAGTAGGTAATGAGCAGTTCTTC. Translated: CASTQLAGVGNEQFF. The chain carries TRBV28 and TRBJ2-1, with TRBD2 identical over 11 bases. Germline lookup yields CDR1 MDHEN and CDR2 SYDVKM. The J segment lost 7 bases and the V segment lost 7 bases, leaving 9 bases of the junction unmatched. This CDR3 has 15 amino acids. The whole variable domain, filled in from reference TRBV28 and TRBJ2-1, reads DVKVTQSSRYLVKRTGEKVFLECVQDMDHENMFWYRQDPGLGLRLIYFSYDVKMKEKGDIPEGYSVSREKKERFSLILESASTNQTSMYLCASTQLAGVGNEQFFGPGTRLTVL.

As concerns this clone: The junction departs from the called germline gene at one end, perhaps through a read error. This sequence joins TRBV7-7 and TRBJ2-7, with 12 bases identical to TRBD2. The germline gives CDR1 SSHAT, CDR2 FNYEAQ (reference sequence). The length of the CDR3 is 16 residues. CDR3 residues: CASSPGLAGTSYEQYF. CDR3 nucleotide sequence: TGTGCTAGCAGCCCCGGACTAGCGGGAACCTCCTACGAGCAGTACTTC.

This clone was detected a few times. The V call is TRBV2, the J call TRBJ2-7; 10 nucleotides agree with TRBD2. CDR3 size: 14 residues. The junction had 5 bases not matched to a gene; V was cut back by 4 bases and J by 5 bases. From germline, CDR1 is SNHLY and CDR2 FYNNEI. The CDR3 sequence: CASSGLAGVDEQYF. CDR3 in DNA: TGTGCCAGCAGTGGCCTAGCGGGAGTGGACGAGCAGTACTTC.

This chain uses TRBV5-4 with TRBJ1-1; 9 bases line up with TRBD1. CDR1 and CDR2 from the germline V gene are SGHNT and YYREEE (reference sequence). The CDR3 spans 16 residues. Trimming took 3 bases from V and 1 from J; bases not matched to a gene: 7. In nucleotides, the CDR3 is TGTGCCAGCAGCTGGGGCTCACAGGGGGCGAACACTGAAGCTTTCTTT. Translation gives CASSWGSQGANTEAFF.

About this clone: Being one base from a much bigger clone, this may be a read error. The sample carries other DNA sequences with the same CDR3. The chain links TRBV7-8 to TRBJ1-4; a possible D gene is TRBD1 (5 bases). The V gene's germline CDR1 is SGHVS and CDR2 FQNEAQ. The CDR3 length is 16 residues. V dropped 5 bases and J dropped 7 bases, with 20 bases sitting between them. The CDR3 sequence is CASSPERAGRIEKLFF. The DNA for the CDR3 is TGTGCCAGCAGCCCCGAGAGAGCAGGGAGGATTGAAAAACTGTTTTTT.

The V and J genes are TRBV21-1 and TRBJ2-5; TRBD2, the table's D call, lacks a check against the DNA. TRBV21-1 is listed as a pseudogene. The CDR3 sequence is 12 residues long. The CDR3 nucleotides read TGTGCCAGCAGCCCCCGCGAAGAGACCCAGTACTTC. Translating it yields CASSPREETQYF.

This chain uses TRBV7-5 with TRBJ2-5; no DNA check was done on the table's D call, TRBD1. TRBV7-5 is reported as a pseudogene. This CDR3 has 15 amino acids. Written as DNA, the CDR3 is TGTGCCAGAAGCTTAGCGATTACAGGGAAAGAGACCCAGTACTTC. Translation gives CARSLAITGKETQYF.

This clone was seen only once. The chain combines TRBV5-1 with TRBJ2-2; D is ambiguous. This CDR3 has 16 amino acids. Germline V gives CDR1 SGHRS, CDR2 YFSETQ. Trimming took off 0 bases at V and 3 bases at J, with 12 bases between the two ends. The CDR3 bases are TGCGCCAGCAGCTTGGCCGGGCGGAGCCACACCGGGGAGCTGTTTTTT. Translated, it gives CASSLAGRSHTGELFF.

This clone has at least ten counts. The rearrangement links TRBV9 to TRBJ2-7; weak D call: TRBD2 (6 bases). Germline V gene sequence: CDR1 SGDLS, CDR2 YYNGEE. The ends were cut back, 0 bases at V and 5 bases at J, with 15 bases in the middle. The CDR3 is made up of 15 amino acids. The CDR3: CASSVEGRPGHEQYF. The CDR3 bases are TGTGCCAGCAGCGTAGAGGGGAGGCCCGGCCACGAGCAGTACTTC.

V usage is TRBV5-1 and J usage is TRBJ2-1; TRBD1 matches at 7 bases. Germline values: CDR1 SGHRS, CDR2 YFSETQ. The CDR3 loop spans 16 amino acids. J gave up 3 bases and V 2 bases, and 8 bases lay outside the gene matches. The CDR3 DNA reads TGCGCCAGCAGCTTAGGGGGCAGCCGACACTACAATGAGCAGTTCTTC. Protein sequence: CASSLGGSRHYNEQFF.